Below, 18 T cell receptor beta chains from the same sample are listed, as sequenced in a study of brain T cells in children with intractable seizures. Time point of the sample: blood from clinic visit 5 months post-surgery; TSC patient then seizure free. Assay: immunoSEQ multiplex PCR; the TCRdb copy retains only in-frame clones and omits some. The sample consists of about 320,000 clones, over 90% of them appearing once. The source material was peripheral blood, sampled 4 to 5 months after surgery. The origin of the receptors is a boy less than two years old with tuberous sclerosis and intractable seizures.

J is TRBJ2-3 and V is TRBV5-1, with 10 bases fitting TRBD2. Per the germline V gene, CDR1 is SGHRS and CDR2 is YFSETQ. V lost 0 bases, J lost 4 bases, and 11 bases stayed unmatched. The CDR3 is 18 residues long. CDR3 sequence (DNA): TGCGCCAGCAGCTTGGCCGGTAGTAGCGGGAGGCCCCCAGATACGCAGTATTTT. Amino acid sequence: CASSLAGSSGRPPDTQYF.

The chain combines TRBV9 with TRBJ2-3; no clear D gene. Deletions cut 0 bases from V and 5 bases from J, with 22 bases between. The CDR3 sequence is 18 residues long. The germline V gene encodes CDR1 SGDLS and CDR2 YYNGEE. CDR3 nucleotides: TGTGCCAGCAGCGTAGGGGTACTGACCCCTAGTAAGGGAGATACGCAGTATTTT. Encoded protein: CASSVGVLTPSKGDTQYF. The variable domain in full, with the rest retrieved from reference TRBV9 and TRBJ2-3, is DSGVTQTPKHLITATGQRVTLRCSPRSGDLSVYWYQQSLDQGLQFLIQYYNGEERAKGNILERFSAQQFPDLHSELNLSSLELGDSALYFCASSVGVLTPSKGDTQYFGPGTRLTVL.

The chain is built from TRBV19 and TRBJ1-2, with a possible D match to TRBD1 (5 bases). Germline CDR1 and CDR2: LNHDA and SQIVND (reference sequence). The CDR3 is made up of 14 amino acids. With 5 bases removed from V and 4 bases from J, the gap between germline ends came to 14 bases. The CDR3 DNA reads TGTGCCAGTAGTCCCTCGGGACCGAGCTATGGCTACACCTTC. It encodes CASSPSGPSYGYTF.

The chain joins TRBV5-6 to TRBJ1-5; D is unresolved. Germline V gene data show CDR1 as SGHDT and CDR2 as YYEEEE. Trimming shortened V by 3 bases and J by 4 bases, and 5 bases separated the two germline ends. The CDR3 has 12 amino acids. The DNA of the CDR3 is TGTGCCAGCAGCTCTCGGAATCAGCCCCAGCATTTT. This sequence encodes CASSSRNQPQHF.

This clone was recorded only once. The V and J genes are TRBV5-6 and TRBJ2-7; 8 bases fit TRBD1. The CDR3 spans 15 residues. The J segment lost 1 base and the V segment lost 3 bases, leaving 6 bases of the junction unmatched. From germline, CDR1 is SGHDT and CDR2 YYEEEE. The CDR3 region is CASSWGQETSYEQYF. The CDR3 nucleotides are TGTGCCAGCAGCTGGGGACAGGAGACTTCCTACGAGCAGTACTTC.

This chain connects TRBV13 to TRBJ2-7; unclear D gene. Trimming took off 0 bases at V and 0 bases at J, with 12 bases between the two ends. Germline CDR1 reads PRHDT; CDR2 reads FYEKMQ (reference sequence). The CDR3 has 16 amino acids. CDR3 sequence: CASSLGGGFSSYEQYF. In nucleotides, the CDR3 is TGTGCCAGCAGCTTAGGGGGTGGCTTTAGCTCCTACGAGCAGTACTTC.

Note on this clone: This specimen includes other DNA sequences encoding the same CDR3. V gene TRBV11-2 combines with J gene TRBJ1-2; D may be TRBD1 (5 bases). Germline CDR1 reads SGHAT; CDR2 reads FQNNGV. The CDR3 sequence is 13 residues long. Trimming took 5 bases from V and 4 from J, leaving 11 bases between them. The CDR3 loop is CASSLGQGYGYTF. The DNA for the CDR3 is TGTGCCAGCAGCCTAGGACAAGGCTATGGCTACACCTTC.

This chain connects TRBV7-9 to TRBJ1-5; tentative D call: TRBD1 (5 bases). V was clipped by 5 bases and J by 5 bases, with 16 bases between them. Germline V gene data show CDR1 as SEHNR and CDR2 as FQNEAQ (reference sequence). The CDR3 contains 15 residues. The CDR3 DNA is TGTGCCAGCAGCGGTTCCGGGACCTCGGATCAGCCCCAGCATTTT. This encodes CASSGSGTSDQPQHF.

J is TRBJ1-3 and V is TRBV18, with 7 bases matching TRBD1. The junction had 9 bases not matched to a gene; V was cut back by 6 bases and J by 4 bases. Germline V gene lookup returns CDR1 KGHSH and CDR2 LQKENI. The CDR3 spans 15 residues. The DNA for the CDR3 is TGTGCCAGCTCCGCCGACAGGGTATCGGGAAACACCATATATTTT. It specifies CASSADRVSGNTIYF.

CDR3 sequence (DNA): TGTGCCAGCTCACCAAACAGGGCGGCCTATGGCTACACCTTC. Its translation is CASSPNRAAYGYTF. The chain employs TRBV18 and TRBJ1-2, with TRBD1 as a possible D gene (6 bases). Trimming took 2 bases from V and 4 from J, leaving 11 bases between them. This CDR3 comprises 14 residues. Per germline, CDR1 KGHSH and CDR2 LQKENI.

This clone was counted once. This chain uses TRBV30 with TRBJ1-2; 8 bases are shared with TRBD1. CDR1 and CDR2 from the germline V gene are GTSNPN and SVGIG (reference sequence). CDR3 size: 14 residues. This CDR3 is CVIITGTGGYGYTF. In DNA form, the CDR3 reads TGTGTCATAATTACCGGGACAGGCGGCTATGGCTACACCTTC.

The chain recombines TRBV29-1 with TRBJ1-6, with 8 bases matching TRBD1. The CDR3 sequence is 13 residues long. Germline V gene lookup returns CDR1 SQVTM and CDR2 ANQGSEA. The ends lost 7 bases at V and 7 bases at J; junction bases unmatched: 6. CDR3 protein: CSARTGGNSPLHF. The CDR3 DNA follows: TGCAGCGCCCGAACAGGGGGGAATTCACCCCTCCACTTT.

The chain links TRBV9 to TRBJ2-3; 7 bases line up with TRBD2. The CDR3 length is 14 residues. V shed 3 bases, J shed 6 bases, and the junction held 7 bases outside the gene matches. Germline CDR1 reads SGDLS; CDR2 reads YYNGEE. CDR3 amino acids: CASSAGLPSDTQYF. DNA for the CDR3: TGTGCCAGCAGCGCGGGACTACCCTCGGATACGCAGTATTTT.

V usage is TRBV30 and J usage is TRBJ1-2, with 10 bases aligning to TRBD1. The CDR3 is made up of 13 amino acids. Losses at the gene ends were 4 bases for V and 4 bases for J; bases not matched to a gene: 3. Germline CDR1 and CDR2: GTSNPN and SVGIG (reference sequence). CDR3 bases: TGTGCCTGGATGGGACAGGGGATCTATGGCTACACCTTC. It codes for CAWMGQGIYGYTF.

CDR3 nucleotides: TGTGCCAGCAGCTTGGTGGGGAGACGCACCGGGGAGCTGTTTTTT. Protein sequence: CASSLVGRRTGELFF. The genes are TRBV5-6 and TRBJ2-2; possible D gene TRBD2, 5 bases. Trimming pared 0 bases from V and 4 bases from J, leaving 10 bases between. CDR3 length equals 15 residues. Per germline, CDR1 SGHDT and CDR2 YYEEEE.

The chain employs TRBV19 and TRBJ2-7; 8 bases are a match to TRBD1. V shed 6 bases and J 0 bases; nucleotides not matched to a gene: 4. Germline V gene sequence: CDR1 LNHDA, CDR2 SQIVND (reference sequence). The CDR3 has 14 amino acids. CDR3 region: CASRKQGGSYEQYF. CDR3 nucleotides: TGTGCCAGTAGGAAACAGGGGGGCTCCTACGAGCAGTACTTC.

The rearrangement uses TRBV11-2 and TRBJ2-5, with 9 bases matching TRBD2. Germline trimming cut 4 bases from V and 2 bases from J; bases unmatched to any gene: 14. The CDR3 runs to 18 residues. Germline CDR1 and CDR2: SGHAT and FQNNGV. CDR3 DNA sequence: TGTGCCAGCAGCTCACTCCGATTTGGACTAGCGACTCAAGAGACCCAGTACTTC. Its protein product is CASSSLRFGLATQETQYF.

The chain is built from TRBV3-1 (or the pseudogene TRBV3-2) and TRBJ1-1; weak D call: TRBD1 (5 bases). Germline V CDR1 and CDR2: LGHDT, YNNKEL (reference sequence). V gave up 2 bases and J gave up 0 bases, with 25 bases separating them. This CDR3 is 20 amino acids long. The CDR3 coding sequence is TGTGCCAGCAGCCAATTTTTGGAGGACAACCGGGCTCGGATGAACACTGAAGCTTTCTTT. Protein product: CASSQFLEDNRARMNTEAFF.